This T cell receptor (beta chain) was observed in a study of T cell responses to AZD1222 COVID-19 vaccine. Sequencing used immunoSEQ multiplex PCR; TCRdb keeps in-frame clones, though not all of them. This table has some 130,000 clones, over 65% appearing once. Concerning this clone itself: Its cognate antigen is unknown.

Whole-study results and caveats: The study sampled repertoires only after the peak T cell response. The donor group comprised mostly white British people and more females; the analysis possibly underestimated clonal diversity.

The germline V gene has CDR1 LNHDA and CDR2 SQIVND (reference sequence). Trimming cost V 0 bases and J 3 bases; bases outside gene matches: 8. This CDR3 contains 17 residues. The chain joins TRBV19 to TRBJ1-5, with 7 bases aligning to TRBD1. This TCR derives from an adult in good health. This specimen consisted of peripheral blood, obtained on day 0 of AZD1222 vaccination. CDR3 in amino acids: CASSIDLTGEPNQPQHF. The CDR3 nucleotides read TGTGCCAGTAGTATAGATCTTACAGGGGAGCCCAATCAGCCCCAGCATTTT. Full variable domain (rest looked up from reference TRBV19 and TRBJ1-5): DGGITQSPKYLFRKEGQNVTLSCEQNLNHDAMYWYRQDPGQGLRLIYYSQIVNDFQKGDIAEGYSVSREKKESFPLTVTSAQKNPTAFYLCASSIDLTGEPNQPQHFGDGTRLSIL.